This TCR beta chain is from a study of blood T cell repertoires in COVID-19. Study overall: T cells, B-cell-depleted T cells, or PBMCs supplied cDNA or gDNA.

The V and J ends lost 5 bases and 5 bases respectively, with 14 bases between them. Germline assignment: CDR1 MNHEY and CDR2 SMNVEV (reference sequence). The CDR3 extends over 14 amino acids. Individuals aged about 18 to 89 years were recruited from 20 to 25 US areas. Using immunoSEQ multiplex PCR, the repertoire was profiled, and TCRdb retains in-frame clones only, with some absent. The sample consists of roughly 220,000 clones, approximately 92% of them appearing once. The J gene is TRBJ2-3, the V gene TRBV27; TRBD2 is a possible D gene (5 bases). The source material was PBMCs or T cells enriched from blood (not recorded which). The receptor comes from a woman aged 18 to 35 in a cohort exposed to, infected with or recovered from COVID-19 (not recorded which). This chain's CDR3 is CASSLRHRGDTQYF. The CDR3 DNA follows: TGTGCCAGCAGTCTCCGACACCGGGGAGATACGCAGTATTTT.